The clone carrying this T cell receptor beta chain has ten or more counts. TCRdb re-called the reads through MiXCR, storing one row per CDR3 protein. The sample records 500,000 or so distinct CDR3 sequences, 16% being singletons. V lost 3 bases and J lost 6; bases outside the gene matches: 13. This CDR3 comprises 17 residues. Germline V gene data show CDR1 as LNHDA and CDR2 as SQIVND (reference sequence). The data belong to a study of T cell repertoires in cytomegalovirus infection. Across the whole study: Public TCR beta signatures marked donors with CMV infection and the matching HLA.

The J gene is TRBJ1-5, the V gene TRBV19, with 8 nucleotides matching TRBD1. Sequencing was carried out using CD8+ T cells from PBMCs. This clonotype originated in a human donor in good health (CMV status not recorded). Some clones in this sample may be carry-over from other donors' samples. The CDR3 DNA reads TGTGCCAGTAGTATCGGGAGCGTTCGGACAGGGCTTCAGCCCCAGCATTTT. Protein product: CASSIGSVRTGLQPQHF. The full variable domain, completed using reference TRBV19 and TRBJ1-5, is DGGITQSPKYLFRKEGQNVTLSCEQNLNHDAMYWYRQDPGQGLRLIYYSQIVNDFQKGDIAEGYSVSREKKESFPLTVTSAQKNPTAFYLCASSIGSVRTGLQPQHFGDGTRLSIL.